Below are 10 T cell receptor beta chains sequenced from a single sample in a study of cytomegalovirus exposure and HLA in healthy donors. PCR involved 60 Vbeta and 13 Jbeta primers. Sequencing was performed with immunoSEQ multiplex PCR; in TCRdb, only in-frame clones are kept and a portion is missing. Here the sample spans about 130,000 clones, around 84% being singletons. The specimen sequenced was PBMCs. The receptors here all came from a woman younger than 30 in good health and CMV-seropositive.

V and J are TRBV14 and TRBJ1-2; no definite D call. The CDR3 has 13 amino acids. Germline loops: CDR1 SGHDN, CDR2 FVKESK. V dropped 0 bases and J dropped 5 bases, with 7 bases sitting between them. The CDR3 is CASSQDPFYGYTF. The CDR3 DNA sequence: TGTGCCAGCAGCCAAGATCCATTTTATGGCTACACCTTC. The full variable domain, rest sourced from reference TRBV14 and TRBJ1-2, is EAGVTQFPSHSVIEKGQTVTLRCDPISGHDNLYWYRRVMGKEIKFLLHFVKESKQDESGMPNNRFLAERTGGTYSTLKVQPAELEDSGVYFCASSQDPFYGYTFGSGTRLTVV.

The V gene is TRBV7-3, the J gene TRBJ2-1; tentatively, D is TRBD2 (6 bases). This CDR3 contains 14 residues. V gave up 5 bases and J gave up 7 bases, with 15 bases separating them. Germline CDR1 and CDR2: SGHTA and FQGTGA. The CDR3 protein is CASSPGLRVNEQFF. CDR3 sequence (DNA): TGTGCCAGCAGCCCGGGACTCCGAGTAAATGAGCAGTTCTTC.

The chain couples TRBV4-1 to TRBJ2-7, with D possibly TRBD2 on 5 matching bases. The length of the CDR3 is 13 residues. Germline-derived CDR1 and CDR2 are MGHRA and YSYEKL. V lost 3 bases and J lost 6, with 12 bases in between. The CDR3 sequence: CASSHRGWSEQYF. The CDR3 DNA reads TGCGCCAGCAGCCATCGCGGGTGGAGCGAGCAGTACTTC.

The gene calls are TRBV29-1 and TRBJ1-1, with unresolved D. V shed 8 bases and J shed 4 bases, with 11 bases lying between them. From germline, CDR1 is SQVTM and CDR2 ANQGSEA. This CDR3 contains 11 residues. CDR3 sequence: CSITEGTEAFF. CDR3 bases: TGCAGCATCACCGAGGGCACTGAAGCTTTCTTT.

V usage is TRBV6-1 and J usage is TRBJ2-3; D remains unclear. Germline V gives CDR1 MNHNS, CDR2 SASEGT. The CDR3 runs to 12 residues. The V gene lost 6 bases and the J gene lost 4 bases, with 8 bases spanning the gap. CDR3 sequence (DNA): TGTGCCAGCAGGCCTCCGGCAGATACGCAGTATTTT. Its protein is CASRPPADTQYF.

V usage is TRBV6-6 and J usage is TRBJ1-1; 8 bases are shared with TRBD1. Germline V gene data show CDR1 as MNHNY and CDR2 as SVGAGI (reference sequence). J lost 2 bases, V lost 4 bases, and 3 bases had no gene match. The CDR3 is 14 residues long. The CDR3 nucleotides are TGTGCCAGCAGTTCTGGGACAGGCAACACTGAAGCTTTCTTT. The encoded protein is CASSSGTGNTEAFF.

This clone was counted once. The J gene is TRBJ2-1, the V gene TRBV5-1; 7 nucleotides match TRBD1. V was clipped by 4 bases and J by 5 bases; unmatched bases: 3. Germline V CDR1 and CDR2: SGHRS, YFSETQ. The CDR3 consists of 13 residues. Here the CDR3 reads CASSPGTDNEQFF. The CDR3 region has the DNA TGCGCCAGCAGCCCGGGGACAGACAATGAGCAGTTCTTC.

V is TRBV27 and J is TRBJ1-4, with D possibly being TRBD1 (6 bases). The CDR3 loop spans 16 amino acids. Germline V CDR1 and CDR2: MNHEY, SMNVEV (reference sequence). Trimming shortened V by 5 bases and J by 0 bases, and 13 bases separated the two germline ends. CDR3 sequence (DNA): TGTGCCAGCAGTACGAACAGGGTTGCAACTAATGAAAAACTGTTTTTT. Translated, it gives CASSTNRVATNEKLFF.

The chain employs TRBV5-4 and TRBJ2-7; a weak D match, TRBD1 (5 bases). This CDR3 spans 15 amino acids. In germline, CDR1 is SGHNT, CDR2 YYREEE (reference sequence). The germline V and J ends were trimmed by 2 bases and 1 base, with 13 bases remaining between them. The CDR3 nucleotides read TGTGCCAGCAGCTTTCAGGGCGGTGGTTCCTACGAGCAGTACTTC. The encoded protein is CASSFQGGGSYEQYF.

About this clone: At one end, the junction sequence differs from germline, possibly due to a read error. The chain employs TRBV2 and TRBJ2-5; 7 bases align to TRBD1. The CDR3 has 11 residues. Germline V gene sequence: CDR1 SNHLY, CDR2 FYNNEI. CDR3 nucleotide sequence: TGTGCCACCGGGACAGAAGAGACCCAGCACTTC. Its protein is CATGTEETQHF.